This T cell receptor beta chain was sequenced during a study of liver allograft versus peripheral blood T cells. Study background: The authors compared T cell receptor repertoires in transplanted livers with recipients' peripheral blood repertoires.

This CDR3 is 18 amino acids long. The germline CDR1 and CDR2 sequences are MNHEY and SMNVEV (reference sequence). The ends were cut back, 2 bases at V and 4 bases at J, with 23 bases in the middle. TCRdb called the reads again in MiXCR, with one record for every CDR3 protein. The data show some 9,000 distinct CDR3 sequences, about a fifth seen once. This clonotype was recorded a few times. The rearrangement uses TRBV27 and TRBJ1-1; D gene uncertain. This TCR was recovered from a human patient who had a liver transplant. A share of the T cells may be of graft donor origin. Written as DNA, the CDR3 is TGTGCCAGCAGTTTAGACATGGGAGGACCGAGGGTGATCACTGAAGCTTTCTTT. This gives the protein CASSLDMGGPRVITEAFF.